The clone carrying this TCR beta chain was detected ten times or more. Profiled with immunoSEQ multiplex PCR; TCRdb holds only in-frame clones, not every one. Of 56,000 or so clones listed, around 90% are singletons. The ends were cut back, 0 bases at V and 0 bases at J, with 6 bases in the middle. Germline CDR1 and CDR2: LGHNA and YNFKEQ. The CDR3 runs to 15 residues. This specimen belongs to a study of cytomegalovirus exposure and HLA in healthy donors. Source material: PBMCs. The V gene is TRBV4-2, the J gene TRBJ2-1, with a tentative D call TRBD1 (5 bases). This receptor was identified in a man aged 18 to 35 in good health and CMV-seronegative. The CDR3 nucleotides are TGTGCCAGCAGCCAAGATCAGGGCTCCTACAATGAGCAGTTCTTC. Its protein is CASSQDQGSYNEQFF.